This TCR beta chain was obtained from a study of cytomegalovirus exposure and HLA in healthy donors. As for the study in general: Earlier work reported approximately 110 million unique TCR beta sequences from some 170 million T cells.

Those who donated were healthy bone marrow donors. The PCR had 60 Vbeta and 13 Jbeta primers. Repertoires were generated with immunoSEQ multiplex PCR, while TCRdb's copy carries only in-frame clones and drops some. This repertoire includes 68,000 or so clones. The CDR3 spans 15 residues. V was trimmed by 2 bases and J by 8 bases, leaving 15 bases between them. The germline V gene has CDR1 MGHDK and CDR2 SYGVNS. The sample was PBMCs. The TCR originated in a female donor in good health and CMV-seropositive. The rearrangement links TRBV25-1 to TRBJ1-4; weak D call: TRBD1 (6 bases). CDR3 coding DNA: TGTGCCAGCAGTGAAAGAGCCAGGGGAGGGGAAAAACTGTTTTTT. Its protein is CASSERARGGEKLFF.